This T cell receptor (beta chain) was profiled in a study of CD8 T cells in ankylosing spondylitis. The ends were cut back, 3 bases at V and 6 bases at J, with 15 bases in the middle. Germline V gene data show CDR1 as SGDLS and CDR2 as YYNGEE. The CDR3 contains 14 residues. Findings and caveats of the study: Earlier reports found some motif variants in synovial fluid and blood in reactive arthritis. Blood from ankylosing spondylitis patients appeared to carry a characteristic eight-variant TCR beta motif.

This clonotype was picked up many times. Its antigen is undetermined. Quantitative barcoded 5'-RACE was used to prepare TCR beta libraries. TCRdb reprocessed the 5' RACE reads with MiXCR, giving one entry per CDR3 protein. The sample holds approximately 42,000 distinct CDR3 sequences, 3% to 4% seen once. The V and J genes are TRBV9 and TRBJ1-1; tentative D call: TRBD1 (5 bases). The sample comprised blood, either unsorted or a sorted T cell fraction (not recorded which). This TCR derives from a female donor with ankylosing spondylitis or in good health (not recorded which). CDR3 residues: CASSAYSGAAEAFF. The CDR3 DNA reads TGTGCCAGCAGCGCCTATTCCGGGGCCGCTGAAGCTTTCTTT.